Listed below are T cell receptor beta chains from one sample, sequenced in a study of blood T cell repertoires in COVID-19. Sequencing was performed with immunoSEQ multiplex PCR; in TCRdb, only in-frame clones are kept and a portion is missing. The table includes about 380,000 clones, around 90% detected once. The sequenced sample was PBMCs or T cells enriched from blood (not recorded which). Source of these receptors: a woman aged 18-30 years who had recovered from COVID-19. Both conserved end residues are part of each CDR3. The order of the fields is V gene, J gene, clone size, CDR3 length, D gene, CDR3 DNA, CDR3 protein. The D gene is left open where the match is weak. Size is stated for part of the rows, as once, few or many counts, or as a class when the clone is expanded.

v_call: TRBV4-3; j_call: TRBJ2-1; clone_size: -; cdr3_length: 13; d_call: -; cdr3_nt: TGCGCCAGCAGCCCAAGCTCGTTCGGTGAGCAGTTCTTC; cdr3_aa: CASSPSSFGEQFF
v_call: TRBV5-4; j_call: TRBJ2-3; clone_size: -; cdr3_length: 16; d_call: TRBD2; cdr3_nt: TGTGCCAGCAGCCGCCCCCTAGCGGGGGGCACAGATACGCAGTATTTT; cdr3_aa: CASSRPLAGGTDTQYF
v_call: TRBV19; j_call: TRBJ2-7; clone_size: -; cdr3_length: 13; d_call: TRBD2; cdr3_nt: TGTGCCAGTAGGGACATGCGGGGGTACGAGCAGTACTTC; cdr3_aa: CASRDMRGYEQYF
v_call: TRBV5-8; j_call: TRBJ1-5; clone_size: -; cdr3_length: 14; d_call: TRBD1; cdr3_nt: TGTGCCAGCAGCATACGACAGGGTAATCAGCCCCAGCATTTT; cdr3_aa: CASSIRQGNQPQHF
v_call: TRBV12-2; j_call: TRBJ1-5; clone_size: -; cdr3_length: 14; d_call: -; cdr3_nt: TGTGCAAGTCGCCCTCGCATCGGGGGACAGCCCCAGCATTTT; cdr3_aa: CASRPRIGGQPQHF
v_call: TRBV29-1; j_call: TRBJ2-3; clone_size: -; cdr3_length: 15; d_call: TRBD2; cdr3_nt: TGCAGCGTTGAAGATCAACGGGGGGGCGAAGATACGCAGTATTTT; cdr3_aa: CSVEDQRGGEDTQYF
v_call: TRBV10-3; j_call: TRBJ2-5; clone_size: -; cdr3_length: 16; d_call: TRBD1; cdr3_nt: TGTGCCATCAGTACGGGACAGGGCACACCTGAAGAGACCCAGTACTTC; cdr3_aa: CAISTGQGTPEETQYF
v_call: TRBV5-1; j_call: TRBJ2-3; clone_size: -; cdr3_length: 16; d_call: TRBD1; cdr3_nt: TGCGCCAGCAGCTTGGCCTGGACAGGGTTGACAGATACGCAGTATTTT; cdr3_aa: CASSLAWTGLTDTQYF
v_call: TRBV6-4; j_call: TRBJ1-5; clone_size: -; cdr3_length: 15; d_call: -; cdr3_nt: TGTGCCAGCAGTGGACGGGAAAATAGCAATCAGCCCCAGCATTTT; cdr3_aa: CASSGRENSNQPQHF
v_call: TRBV7-8; j_call: TRBJ1-5; clone_size: few; cdr3_length: 14; d_call: TRBD1; cdr3_nt: TGTGCCAGCACCCGAGACAGGGAATATCAGCCCCAGCATTTT; cdr3_aa: CASTRDREYQPQHF
v_call: TRBV19; j_call: TRBJ1-5; clone_size: -; cdr3_length: 13; d_call: -; cdr3_nt: TGTGCCAGTAGTTCCGGGGGCAATCAGCCCCAGCATTTT; cdr3_aa: CASSSGGNQPQHF
v_call: TRBV11-1; j_call: TRBJ2-1; clone_size: -; cdr3_length: 13; d_call: -; cdr3_nt: TGTGCCAGCAGCCGGAGGACGGACAATGAGCAGTTCTTC; cdr3_aa: CASSRRTDNEQFF
v_call: TRBV4-1; j_call: TRBJ2-3; clone_size: -; cdr3_length: 13; d_call: TRBD2; cdr3_nt: TGCGCCAGCAGCCAAGTGGGGGGGGTTACGCAGTATTTT; cdr3_aa: CASSQVGGVTQYF
v_call: TRBV6-5; j_call: TRBJ2-1; clone_size: -; cdr3_length: 10; d_call: -; cdr3_nt: TGTGCCAGCCGGAGCAATGAGCAGTTCTTC; cdr3_aa: CASRSNEQFF
v_call: TRBV7-6; j_call: TRBJ1-3; clone_size: -; cdr3_length: 16; d_call: -; cdr3_nt: TGTGCCAGCAGCTTGGGGGGGGGCCTGTCTGGAAACACCATATATTTT; cdr3_aa: CASSLGGGLSGNTIYF
v_call: TRBV7-6; j_call: TRBJ2-7; clone_size: -; cdr3_length: 16; d_call: TRBD1; cdr3_nt: TGTGCCAGCAGCCACGACACGGACAGGGGGCATTACGAGCAGTACTTC; cdr3_aa: CASSHDTDRGHYEQYF
v_call: TRBV18; j_call: TRBJ1-3; clone_size: -; cdr3_length: 14; d_call: TRBD1; cdr3_nt: TGTGCCAGCTCAACGACAGGGACTGGAAACACCATATATTTT; cdr3_aa: CASSTTGTGNTIYF
v_call: TRBV30; j_call: TRBJ1-2; clone_size: -; cdr3_length: 12; d_call: -; cdr3_nt: TGTGCCTCCGCGGCAGTTAACTATGGCTACACCTTC; cdr3_aa: CASAAVNYGYTF
v_call: TRBV6-5; j_call: TRBJ1-6; clone_size: -; cdr3_length: 14; d_call: -; cdr3_nt: TGTGCCAGCAGTCGTAACTCCTATAATTCACCCCTCCACTTT; cdr3_aa: CASSRNSYNSPLHF
v_call: TRBV5-1; j_call: TRBJ1-1; clone_size: -; cdr3_length: 16; d_call: TRBD1; cdr3_nt: TGCGCCAGCAGCTTGGCCGGGACAGTTGGGGACACTGAAGCTTTCTTT; cdr3_aa: CASSLAGTVGDTEAFF
v_call: TRBV7-6; j_call: TRBJ1-1; clone_size: -; cdr3_length: 13; d_call: TRBD1; cdr3_nt: TGTGCCAGCAGCTTAGACAACAGGGGTGAAGCTTTCTTT; cdr3_aa: CASSLDNRGEAFF
v_call: TRBV6-2/TRBV6-3; j_call: TRBJ1-1; clone_size: -; cdr3_length: 12; d_call: -; cdr3_nt: TGTGCCAGCAGTGCCCTGACAGTGCTGGCTTTCTTT; cdr3_aa: CASSALTVLAFF
v_call: TRBV9; j_call: TRBJ2-1; clone_size: -; cdr3_length: 17; d_call: TRBD2; cdr3_nt: TGTGCCAGCAGCCCTGGACTAGCGGGGGGTTGGGACAATGAGCAGTTCTTC; cdr3_aa: CASSPGLAGGWDNEQFF
v_call: TRBV28; j_call: TRBJ1-6; clone_size: -; cdr3_length: 13; d_call: -; cdr3_nt: TGTGCCAGCAGTTCTTATCGGGGTTTGCCCCTCCACTTT; cdr3_aa: CASSSYRGLPLHF
v_call: TRBV12-3/TRBV12-4; j_call: TRBJ2-7; clone_size: -; cdr3_length: 13; d_call: -; cdr3_nt: TGTGCCAGCACATTGGCGGGGTTGAGCGAGCAGTACTTC; cdr3_aa: CASTLAGLSEQYF
v_call: TRBV27; j_call: TRBJ2-5; clone_size: -; cdr3_length: 15; d_call: -; cdr3_nt: TGTGCCAGCAGTCCGATAGACCCATCGGGTCGGACCCAGTACTTC; cdr3_aa: CASSPIDPSGRTQYF
v_call: TRBV5-1; j_call: TRBJ1-2; clone_size: -; cdr3_length: 16; d_call: -; cdr3_nt: TGCGCCAGCAGCCCACGGGGGGGACCGGTTATATATGGCTACACCTTC; cdr3_aa: CASSPRGGPVIYGYTF
v_call: TRBV28; j_call: TRBJ1-2; clone_size: -; cdr3_length: 13; d_call: -; cdr3_nt: TGTGCCAGCAGGACGGCGGCGGGGCCCGGCTACACCTTC; cdr3_aa: CASRTAAGPGYTF
v_call: TRBV6-4; j_call: TRBJ1-1; clone_size: -; cdr3_length: 14; d_call: TRBD1; cdr3_nt: TGTGCCAGCAGTGCCGGGACAGGGGGCACTGAAGCTTTCTTT; cdr3_aa: CASSAGTGGTEAFF
v_call: TRBV6-5; j_call: TRBJ1-5; clone_size: -; cdr3_length: 15; d_call: TRBD1; cdr3_nt: TGTGCCAGCACTATTCCGGGACAGGACAATCAGCCCCAGCATTTT; cdr3_aa: CASTIPGQDNQPQHF
v_call: TRBV29-1; j_call: TRBJ2-7; clone_size: -; cdr3_length: 14; d_call: TRBD2; cdr3_nt: TGCAGCGTTCAAGGGACTAGTCATTATTACGAGCAGTACTTC; cdr3_aa: CSVQGTSHYYEQYF
v_call: TRBV11-2; j_call: TRBJ1-1; clone_size: -; cdr3_length: 14; d_call: -; cdr3_nt: TGTGCCAGCAGCTTAGATGGCAGGGTCTCTGAAGCTTTCTTT; cdr3_aa: CASSLDGRVSEAFF
v_call: TRBV9; j_call: TRBJ1-5; clone_size: -; cdr3_length: 13; d_call: TRBD1; cdr3_nt: TGTGCCAGCAGCGGGACAGGTAATCAGCCCCAGCATTTT; cdr3_aa: CASSGTGNQPQHF
v_call: TRBV5-1; j_call: TRBJ2-3; clone_size: -; cdr3_length: 14; d_call: TRBD2; cdr3_nt: TGCGCCAGCAGGCCGGGGGGGCCCACAGATACGCAGTATTTT; cdr3_aa: CASRPGGPTDTQYF
v_call: TRBV5-1; j_call: TRBJ2-3; clone_size: -; cdr3_length: 16; d_call: TRBD2; cdr3_nt: TGCGCCAGCAGCTTGGTCGGCGGGGACTACACAGATACGCAGTATTTT; cdr3_aa: CASSLVGGDYTDTQYF
v_call: TRBV30; j_call: TRBJ2-3; clone_size: -; cdr3_length: 13; d_call: -; cdr3_nt: TGTGCCTGGACTGGACTGGGCACAGATACGCAGTATTTT; cdr3_aa: CAWTGLGTDTQYF
v_call: TRBV6-5; j_call: TRBJ1-3; clone_size: -; cdr3_length: 13; d_call: -; cdr3_nt: TGTGCCAGCAGCTTCTGGCCTGGAAACACCATATATTTT; cdr3_aa: CASSFWPGNTIYF
v_call: TRBV6-2/TRBV6-3; j_call: TRBJ2-1; clone_size: -; cdr3_length: 15; d_call: -; cdr3_nt: TGTGCCAGCAGTTACGGGGCAGGTAATAACAATGAGCAGTTCTTC; cdr3_aa: CASSYGAGNNNEQFF
v_call: TRBV29-1; j_call: TRBJ1-1; clone_size: few; cdr3_length: 13; d_call: TRBD1; cdr3_nt: TGCAGCGCCTATCCTGACAGGGACACTGAAGCTTTCTTT; cdr3_aa: CSAYPDRDTEAFF
v_call: TRBV2; j_call: TRBJ2-7; clone_size: -; cdr3_length: 16; d_call: TRBD1; cdr3_nt: TGTGCCAGCATTCTGAGCCGGGACAGGCGCCTCTACGAGCAGTACTTC; cdr3_aa: CASILSRDRRLYEQYF
v_call: TRBV9; j_call: TRBJ1-4; clone_size: -; cdr3_length: 15; d_call: TRBD1; cdr3_nt: TGTGCCAGCAGCGTCGGGACAGGGGGTGGTGAAAAACTGTTTTTT; cdr3_aa: CASSVGTGGGEKLFF
v_call: TRBV7-9; j_call: TRBJ1-1; clone_size: -; cdr3_length: 14; d_call: TRBD1; cdr3_nt: TGTGCCAGCAGCTTTCTAGGGGGCGCGCCTGAAGCTTTCTTT; cdr3_aa: CASSFLGGAPEAFF
v_call: TRBV7-9; j_call: TRBJ2-7; clone_size: -; cdr3_length: 12; d_call: -; cdr3_nt: TGTGCGGGGCAGGCGAGCTCCTACGAGCAGTACTTC; cdr3_aa: CAGQASSYEQYF
v_call: TRBV19; j_call: TRBJ1-2; clone_size: -; cdr3_length: 15; d_call: -; cdr3_nt: TGTGCCAGTAGTACGGACAGCTATGAGGTCTATGGCTACACCTTC; cdr3_aa: CASSTDSYEVYGYTF
v_call: TRBV4-3; j_call: TRBJ2-3; clone_size: few; cdr3_length: 15; d_call: -; cdr3_nt: TGCGCCAGCAGCCAAGAACTACGAGAGGGAGATACGCAGTATTTT; cdr3_aa: CASSQELREGDTQYF
v_call: TRBV11-2; j_call: TRBJ2-3; clone_size: few; cdr3_length: 15; d_call: -; cdr3_nt: TGTGCCAGCAGTTTGACACCCACTAGCACAGATACGCAGTATTTT; cdr3_aa: CASSLTPTSTDTQYF